These 6 T cell receptor beta chains came from one sample sequenced in a study of blood T cell repertoires in COVID-19. Repertoires were generated with immunoSEQ multiplex PCR, while TCRdb's copy carries only in-frame clones and drops some. The sample carries hundreds of thousands of clones, just over 85% recorded once. Sequenced material: peripheral blood. These receptors were obtained from a young woman with active or convalescent COVID-19.

The V and J genes are TRBV18 and TRBJ2-7; TRBD2 matches at 11 bases. J gave up 1 base and V 2 bases, and 10 bases lay outside the gene matches. Per germline, CDR1 KGHSH and CDR2 LQKENI. The CDR3 is made up of 18 amino acids. For the CDR3, the DNA is TGTGCCAGCTCACCAAGAACTAGCGGGGGCCGTCAATCCTACGAGCAGTACTTC. It codes for CASSPRTSGGRQSYEQYF.

This clone came up once. The gene calls are TRBV6-1 and TRBJ1-3; D perhaps matches TRBD1 (6 bases). Deletions cut 1 base from V and 1 base from J, with 17 bases between. Germline CDR1 is MNHNS and CDR2 is SASEGT. The CDR3 has 18 residues. CDR3 sequence reads: CASSEVVSGTLSGNTIYF. CDR3 DNA sequence: TGTGCCAGCAGTGAAGTTGTTTCAGGGACACTATCTGGAAACACCATATATTTT.

The chain recombines TRBV4-1 with TRBJ1-1; D is possibly TRBD1 (6 bases). The CDR3 totals 16 residues. Germline V gene lookup returns CDR1 MGHRA and CDR2 YSYEKL. Trimming left V 0 bases short and J 0 bases short, with 11 bases between. The CDR3 is CASSQDAGAMNTEAFF. CDR3 bases: TGCGCCAGCAGCCAAGATGCGGGGGCGATGAACACTGAAGCTTTCTTT.

CDR3 loop: CASSTGTSGSTDTQYF. The CDR3 coding sequence is TGTGCCAGCAGCACCGGGACTAGCGGGAGTACAGATACGCAGTATTTT. The chain joins TRBV9 to TRBJ2-3; 14 bases align to TRBD2. This CDR3 spans 16 amino acids. Germline loops: CDR1 SGDLS, CDR2 YYNGEE. The ends lost 4 bases at V and 3 bases at J; junction bases unmatched: 4.

The genes are TRBV7-9 and TRBJ1-5, with D perhaps TRBD1 (5 bases). Trimming took off 2 bases at V and 1 base at J, with 9 bases between the two ends. CDR1 SEHNR and CDR2 FQNEAQ come from the germline V gene (reference sequence). CDR3 length: 15 residues. CDR3 coding DNA: TGTGCCAGCAGCTTATCCAGGGCCAGCAATCAGCCCCAGCATTTT. Protein product: CASSLSRASNQPQHF.

This sequence joins TRBV5-1 and TRBJ1-5, with no clear D. Germline V gene data show CDR1 as SGHRS and CDR2 as YFSETQ. The CDR3 runs 11 residues. V was shortened by 1 base and J by 8 bases, with 4 bases between the two germline ends. In DNA form, the CDR3 reads TGCGCCAGCAGCTTGAGCAAGCCCCAGCATTTT. Its protein product is CASSLSKPQHF.